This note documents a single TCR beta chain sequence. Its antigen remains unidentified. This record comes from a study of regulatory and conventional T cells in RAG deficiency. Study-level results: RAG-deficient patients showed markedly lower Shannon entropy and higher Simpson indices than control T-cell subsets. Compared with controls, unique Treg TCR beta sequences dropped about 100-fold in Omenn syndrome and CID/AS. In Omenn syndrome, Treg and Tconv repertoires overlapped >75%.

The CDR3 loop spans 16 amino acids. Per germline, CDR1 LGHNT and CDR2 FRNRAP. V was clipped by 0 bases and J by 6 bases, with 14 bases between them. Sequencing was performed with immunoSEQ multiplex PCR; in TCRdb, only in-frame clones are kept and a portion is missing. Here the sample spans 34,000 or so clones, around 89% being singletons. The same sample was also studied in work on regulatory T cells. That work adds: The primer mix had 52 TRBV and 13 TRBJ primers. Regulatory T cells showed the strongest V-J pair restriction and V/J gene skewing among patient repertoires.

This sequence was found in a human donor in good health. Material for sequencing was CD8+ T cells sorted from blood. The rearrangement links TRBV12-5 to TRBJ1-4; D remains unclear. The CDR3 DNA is TGTGCTAGTGGTTTGGTAATCGGAGGGCTAGATGAAAAACTGTTTTTT. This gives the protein CASGLVIGGLDEKLFF.